Shown below are 26 T cell receptor beta chains from a single sample sequenced in a study of T cells in narcolepsy (dated by TCRdb to 2017 to 2018). Library creation used the immunoSEQ multiplex PCR assay. TCRdb took this table from immuneACCESS and kept in-frame rearrangements with V and J called. Such tables lack part of the clones; where checked against another copy, unresolved V genes explain under half of the gap, and the rest is unexplained. In this sample the table shows under 40,000 clones, roughly four fifths of which occur a single time. The ten largest clones represent about 0.64% of the sample. The sequencing input was memory (CD45RA-) CD4+ T cells from blood. The cell subset or site label, read with the paper, signifies: memory T cells sorted ex vivo from peripheral blood. The source is a human donor in good health.

As to this clone: The same CDR3 also results from other DNA sequences found in this sample. The chain carries TRBV5-4 and TRBJ1-2; unclear D gene. Germline lookup yields CDR1 SGHNT and CDR2 YYREEE (reference sequence). This CDR3 is 13 amino acids long. V gave up 2 bases and J gave up 2 bases, with 7 bases separating them. CDR3 nucleotide sequence: TGTGCCAGCAGCTTAGGCAGAAACTATGGCTACACCTTC. Protein sequence: CASSLGRNYGYTF.

The chain couples TRBV5-1 to TRBJ1-3; 9 nucleotides agree with TRBD1. Losses at the gene ends were 3 bases for V and 4 bases for J; bases not matched to a gene: 8. Germline V gives CDR1 SGHRS, CDR2 YFSETQ. This CDR3 contains 16 residues. The CDR3 DNA is TGCGCCAGCAGCTCGGAAGGACAGGGGACAGGAAACACCATATATTTT. Translating it yields CASSSEGQGTGNTIYF.

The CDR3 DNA sequence: TGTGCCAGCAGTAAGGTGGGAGGGCATGAGCAGTTCTTC. Translated: CASSKVGGHEQFF. The chain carries TRBV25-1 and TRBJ2-1; TRBD2 matches 7 bases. The CDR3 length is 13 residues. Losses at the gene ends were 5 bases for V and 8 bases for J; bases not matched to a gene: 6. The germline V gene encodes CDR1 MGHDK and CDR2 SYGVNS.

This clone was found once. The chain is built from TRBV7-2 and TRBJ2-3; no definite D call. The CDR3 totals 15 residues. Trimming took 1 base from V and 2 from J, leaving 10 bases between them. Germline V gene sequence: CDR1 SGHTA, CDR2 FQGNSA. CDR3 sequence reads: CASSLEGPPTDTQYF. The DNA for the CDR3 is TGTGCCAGCAGCTTAGAGGGCCCCCCCACAGATACGCAGTATTTT. The full variable domain, its missing parts supplied by reference TRBV7-2 and TRBJ2-3, is GAGVSQSPSNKVTEKGKDVELRCDPISGHTALYWYRQSLGQGLEFLIYFQGNSAPDKSGLPSDRFSAERTGGSVSTLTIQRTQQEDSAVYLCASSLEGPPTDTQYFGPGTRLTVL.

The rearrangement joins TRBV2 to TRBJ2-2; D not resolved. Trimming took 4 bases from V and 6 from J, leaving 12 bases between them. CDR1 and CDR2 (germline): SNHLY, FYNNEI. CDR3 length: 14 amino acids. CDR3 in amino acids: CASSVLGGAGELFF. The CDR3 DNA sequence: TGTGCCAGCAGTGTCCTCGGTGGAGCCGGGGAGCTGTTTTTT.

The chain combines TRBV19 with TRBJ2-7; no clear D. The CDR3 totals 16 residues. Germline values: CDR1 LNHDA, CDR2 SQIVND (reference sequence). V lost 1 base and J 6 bases, leaving 19 bases between the germline ends. The CDR3 here is CASSIGGRNPVAEQYF. CDR3 nucleotide sequence: TGTGCCAGTAGTATAGGGGGTCGGAACCCCGTCGCCGAGCAGTACTTC.

This rearrangement joins TRBV4-1 to TRBJ1-5; D gene ambiguous. Trimming cost V 0 bases and J 7 bases, with 7 bases left between them. The CDR3 is 13 residues long. Germline CDR1 and CDR2: MGHRA and YSYEKL. Here the CDR3 reads CASSQEIGQPQHF. DNA for the CDR3: TGCGCCAGCAGCCAAGAGATCGGGCAGCCCCAGCATTTT.

J is TRBJ2-3 and V is TRBV7-6; D is unclear. Germline CDR1 and CDR2: SGHVS and FNYEAQ. The CDR3 contains 14 residues. V was cut by 1 base and J by 2 bases, with 7 bases left in between. CDR3 sequence: CASSLDDSTDTQYF. As DNA, the CDR3 is TGTGCCAGCAGCTTAGACGATTCCACAGATACGCAGTATTTT. The full variable domain, with the rest looked up from reference TRBV7-6 and TRBJ2-3, is GAGVSQSPRYKVTKRGQDVALRCDPISGHVSLYWYRQALGQGPEFLTYFNYEAQQDKSGLPNDRFSAERPEGSISTLTIQRTEQRDSAMYRCASSLDDSTDTQYFGPGTRLTVL.

V usage is TRBV6-1 and J usage is TRBJ2-5; 9 nucleotides agree with TRBD1. CDR3 length: 17 residues. Germline V gene data show CDR1 as MNHNS and CDR2 as SASEGT. With 3 bases clipped from V and 3 bases from J, the junction kept 11 bases outside the gene matches. The CDR3 protein is CASSDYAGTGIKETQYF. DNA for the CDR3: TGTGCCAGCAGTGACTATGCCGGGACAGGGATTAAAGAGACCCAGTACTTC.

V gene TRBV11-2 combines with J gene TRBJ1-1, with D possibly matching TRBD1 (5 bases). V lost 6 bases to trimming and J lost 4 bases, with 12 bases between them. CDR3 length: 13 residues. Germline lookup yields CDR1 SGHAT and CDR2 FQNNGV. The DNA for the CDR3 is TGTGCCAGCAGGAGGGGCACGACCACTGAAGCTTTCTTT. Residues: CASRRGTTTEAFF.

J is TRBJ1-5 and V is TRBV4-1, with D perhaps matching TRBD1 (6 bases). The CDR3 extends over 15 amino acids. Germline V gene data show CDR1 as MGHRA and CDR2 as YSYEKL. Trimming left V 0 bases short and J 0 bases short, with 6 bases between. The CDR3 reads CASSQEGHSNQPQHF. The CDR3 DNA follows: TGCGCCAGCAGCCAAGAGGGACATAGCAATCAGCCCCAGCATTTT.

The chain couples TRBV7-2 to TRBJ2-1, with D perhaps TRBD1 (6 bases). The V gene's germline CDR1 is SGHTA and CDR2 FQGNSA. Trimming left V 4 bases short and J 5 bases short, with 15 bases between. The CDR3 runs to 15 residues. The CDR3 DNA is TGTGCCAGCAGCTCCGAGTCAGGGGTGAACAATGAGCAGTTCTTC. It specifies CASSSESGVNNEQFF. The variable domain in full, with the rest retrieved from reference TRBV7-2 and TRBJ2-1, is GAGVSQSPSNKVTEKGKDVELRCDPISGHTALYWYRQSLGQGLEFLIYFQGNSAPDKSGLPSDRFSAERTGGSVSTLTIQRTQQEDSAVYLCASSSESGVNNEQFFGPGTRLTVL.

This clone was counted only a few times. The V call is TRBV18, the J call TRBJ1-6, with a tentative D call TRBD1 (5 bases). Germline lookup yields CDR1 KGHSH and CDR2 LQKENI. Trimming shortened V by 1 base and J by 5 bases, and 9 bases separated the two germline ends. The CDR3 has 15 residues. CDR3 in DNA: TGTGCCAGCTCACCACGGGGGGAAAATAATTCACCCCTCCACTTT. Its translation is CASSPRGENNSPLHF.

This clone was seen a handful of times. The chain employs TRBV2 and TRBJ1-5; D call uncertain. The germline V and J ends were trimmed by 2 bases and 5 bases, with 16 bases remaining between them. Germline loops: CDR1 SNHLY, CDR2 FYNNEI. The CDR3 extends over 16 amino acids. The CDR3 bases are TGTGCCAGCAGTGAATCTGAGGGATTCGGTCATCAGCCCCAGCATTTT. This encodes CASSESEGFGHQPQHF.

V is TRBV7-6 and J is TRBJ2-1; 8 bases fit TRBD1. The CDR3 consists of 14 residues. Trimming at V came to 3 bases and at J to 4 bases, leaving 2 bases not matched to a gene. Germline V gene data show CDR1 as SGHVS and CDR2 as FNYEAQ. CDR3 sequence (DNA): TGTGCCAGCAGCTTGTACAGGGGGTACAATGAGCAGTTCTTC. Protein product: CASSLYRGYNEQFF.

This chain links TRBV7-2 with TRBJ2-5; 7 bases match TRBD2. The CDR3 is 15 residues long. Per germline, CDR1 SGHTA and CDR2 FQGNSA. The ends lost 3 bases at V and 4 bases at J; junction bases unmatched: 8. The CDR3 DNA reads TGTGCCAGCAGCTTGGGAGGGGCATCTGGAGAGACCCAGTACTTC. Protein: CASSLGGASGETQYF.

The CDR3 region is CSVYLTGSDYGYTF. DNA for the CDR3: TGCAGCGTTTACTTGACAGGGTCGGACTATGGCTACACCTTC. The rearrangement joins TRBV29-1 to TRBJ1-2, with 7 bases that match TRBD1. The germline gives CDR1 SQVTM, CDR2 ANQGSEA. The J segment lost 3 bases and the V segment lost 5 bases, leaving 9 bases of the junction unmatched. CDR3 length: 14 amino acids.

The chain uses TRBV5-4 and TRBJ1-1; 7 nucleotides line up with TRBD1. V was clipped by 3 bases and J by 4 bases; unmatched bases: 9. Germline CDR1 reads SGHNT; CDR2 reads YYREEE (reference sequence). The CDR3 consists of 15 residues. The CDR3 reads CASSSETGRTTEAFF. Written as DNA, the CDR3 is TGTGCCAGCAGCTCGGAGACAGGGAGGACCACTGAAGCTTTCTTT.

This chain links TRBV10-2 with TRBJ1-2, with D possibly being TRBD1 (6 bases). Trimming took 4 bases from V and 0 from J, leaving 18 bases between them. From germline, CDR1 is WSHSY and CDR2 SAAADI. CDR3 length equals 17 residues. The CDR3 DNA is TGCGCCAGCAGTGTTGGAGAGGGGTGGGGGCCTAACTATGGCTACACCTTC. Amino acid sequence: CASSVGEGWGPNYGYTF.

This chain joins TRBV5-4 and TRBJ2-5; 10 bases line up with TRBD2. Germline V gene data show CDR1 as SGHNT and CDR2 as YYREEE (reference sequence). This CDR3 is 13 amino acids long. J lost 4 bases, V lost 4 bases, and 1 base had no gene match. This chain's CDR3 is CASSPSGGETQYF. The DNA of the CDR3 is TGTGCCAGCAGCCCTAGCGGGGGAGAGACCCAGTACTTC.

The CDR3 DNA reads as TGCGCCAGCAGTCCGCCGGCCAGCAACACTGAAGCTTTCTTT. Amino acid sequence: CASSPPASNTEAFF. The gene calls are TRBV5-1 and TRBJ1-1; unclear D gene. With 5 bases removed from V and 2 bases from J, the gap between germline ends came to 13 bases. The CDR3 runs 14 residues. Germline V lookup: CDR1 SGHRS, CDR2 YFSETQ.

The chain is built from TRBV2 and TRBJ1-2; 9 bases match TRBD1. Germline values: CDR1 SNHLY, CDR2 FYNNEI. The CDR3 totals 13 residues. Trimming took 4 bases from V and 3 from J; bases not matched to a gene: 0. The CDR3 region has the DNA TGTGCCAGCAGTGGGACAGGGGACTATGGCTACACCTTC. Its protein product is CASSGTGDYGYTF.

This chain joins TRBV28 and TRBJ2-2; possibly TRBD1 for D (6 bases). The CDR3 extends over 14 amino acids. The V and J ends lost 7 bases and 0 bases respectively, with 9 bases between them. Germline assignment: CDR1 MDHEN and CDR2 SYDVKM. The CDR3 bases are TGTGCCAGCACCGGGACAACGAACACCGGGGAGCTGTTTTTT. This codes for CASTGTTNTGELFF. Full variable domain (rest looked up from reference TRBV28 and TRBJ2-2): DVKVTQSSRYLVKRTGEKVFLECVQDMDHENMFWYRQDPGLGLRLIYFSYDVKMKEKGDIPEGYSVSREKKERFSLILESASTNQTSMYLCASTGTTNTGELFFGEGSRLTVL.

V is TRBV29-1 and J is TRBJ1-1; D unresolved. CDR1 SQVTM and CDR2 ANQGSEA come from the germline V gene. V was pared by 6 bases and J by 1 base, with 21 bases between. The CDR3 covers 16 residues. In DNA, the CDR3 is TGCAGCGTCATGAAATTGTTTCCACGGGAGAACACTGAAGCTTTCTTT. This codes for CSVMKLFPRENTEAFF. Variable domain in full (rest from reference TRBV29-1 and TRBJ1-1): SAVISQKPSRDICQRGTSLTIQCQVDSQVTMMFWYRQQPGQSLTLIATANQGSEATYESGFVIDKFPISRPNLTFSTLTVSNMSPEDSSIYLCSVMKLFPRENTEAFFGQGTRLTVV.

The genes are TRBV28 and TRBJ1-3, with D perhaps TRBD1 (5 bases). Germline loops: CDR1 MDHEN, CDR2 SYDVKM. The germline V and J ends were trimmed by 4 bases and 3 bases, with 25 bases remaining between them. CDR3 length: 19 amino acids. In DNA form, the CDR3 reads TGTGCCAGCAGTTCGCGCCCAGGGTCGCGGAAATCTAATGGAAACACCATATATTTT. Residues: CASSSRPGSRKSNGNTIYF.

This chain links TRBV6-6 with TRBJ1-4; TRBD1 matches at 9 bases. V gave up 6 bases and J gave up 5 bases; unmatched junction bases: 4. Germline V CDR1 and CDR2: MNHNY, SVGAGI (reference sequence). This CDR3 is built from 14 residues. As DNA, the CDR3 is TGTGCCAGCAGGCGGGACAGGGCGAATGAAAAACTGTTTTTT. This encodes CASRRDRANEKLFF.